Listed here are 20 T cell receptor beta chains from one sample, sequenced in a study of blood T cell repertoires in COVID-19. Sequencing used immunoSEQ multiplex PCR; TCRdb keeps in-frame clones, though not all of them. The data show approximately 460,000 clones, about 88% seen once. Material: peripheral blood. All receptors derive from a man aged 18-30 years with COVID-19, enrolled during active disease.

The CDR3: CASSLAEVAEAFF. The CDR3 bases are TGTGCCAGCAGCTTGGCCGAGGTGGCTGAAGCTTTCTTT. The V and J genes are TRBV5-5 and TRBJ1-1; D ambiguous. The CDR3 length is 13 residues. V was clipped by 0 bases and J by 6 bases, with 9 bases between them. Per germline, CDR1 SGHKS and CDR2 YYEKEE (reference sequence).

This clone was seen a few times. This chain joins TRBV4-1 and TRBJ2-4; D perhaps matches TRBD2 (6 bases). CDR3 size: 17 residues. V was clipped by 2 bases and J by 0 bases, with 14 bases between them. CDR1 is MGHRA, CDR2 YSYEKL, per germline. The CDR3 region is CASSQFAGTLAKNIQYF. The CDR3 DNA is TGCGCCAGCAGCCAATTCGCGGGGACCCTAGCCAAAAACATTCAGTACTTC.

The chain combines TRBV12-5 with TRBJ1-1; maybe TRBD1 (6 bases). The CDR3 runs to 15 residues. V was trimmed by 5 bases and J by 4 bases, leaving 17 bases between them. Germline assignment: CDR1 LGHNT and CDR2 FRNRAP. The CDR3 sequence: CASGVAGTMGTEAFF. CDR3 in DNA: TGTGCTAGTGGTGTGGCAGGGACAATGGGCACTGAAGCTTTCTTT.

The rearrangement joins TRBV2 to TRBJ2-5; TRBD1 is a possible D gene (5 bases). CDR3 length: 17 amino acids. Germline V CDR1 and CDR2: SNHLY, FYNNEI. V lost 3 bases and J 3 bases, leaving 20 bases between the germline ends. Here the CDR3 DNA reads TGTGCCAGCAGTGATTTAAGGTCGACAGAGCTTGAAGAGACCCAGTACTTC. Translated, it gives CASSDLRSTELEETQYF.

The rearrangement uses TRBV5-3 and TRBJ1-1, with unresolved D. TRBV5-3 is reported as an ORF; its role is uncertain. The CDR3 is 15 amino acids. Trimming stripped 4 bases from V and 5 bases from J, with 18 bases between. For the CDR3, the DNA is TGTGCCAGAAGCCCTAAAAGGAGGGCTCGGACTGAAGCTTTCTTT. Its translation is CARSPKRRARTEAFF.

The rearrangement links TRBV5-1 to TRBJ2-5; TRBD1 is a possible D gene (6 bases). The CDR3 sequence is 14 residues long. Germline V lookup: CDR1 SGHRS, CDR2 YFSETQ. With 0 bases removed from V and 3 bases from J, the gap between germline ends came to 9 bases. The CDR3, as DNA: TGCGCCAGCAGCTTGGCTGGGGGCGAAGAGACCCAGTACTTC. Amino acid sequence: CASSLAGGEETQYF.

The V call is TRBV14, the J call TRBJ2-5, with TRBD2 as a possible D gene (5 bases). The CDR3 is 15 amino acids. V was shortened by 1 base and J by 4 bases, with 13 bases between the two germline ends. CDR1 and CDR2 from the germline V gene are SGHDN and FVKESK. The CDR3 nucleotides are TGTGCCAGCAGCCAAGTGAGAGGGAAAGGAGAGACCCAGTACTTC. It specifies CASSQVRGKGETQYF.

The V and J genes are TRBV10-3 and TRBJ2-5; 7 nucleotides line up with TRBD2. The V gene end was trimmed by 7 bases and the J gene end by 4 bases; junction bases not matched to a gene: 6. CDR3 size: 13 residues. Per the germline V gene, CDR1 is ENHRY and CDR2 is SYGVKD. CDR3 in DNA: TGTGCCATCAAGAGCGGGGCTGGAGAGACCCAGTACTTC. As protein: CAIKSGAGETQYF.

There are a few counts of this clone. This chain joins TRBV11-2 and TRBJ1-5, with TRBD1 as a possible D gene (6 bases). V was shortened by 4 bases and J by 6 bases, with 13 bases between the two germline ends. This CDR3 contains 14 residues. CDR1 SGHAT and CDR2 FQNNGV come from the germline V gene. CDR3 sequence reads: CASSSQGGGQPQHF. CDR3 nucleotides: TGTGCCAGCAGCTCACAGGGTGGGGGTCAGCCCCAGCATTTT.

This chain uses TRBV5-1 with TRBJ2-1; 7 nucleotides agree with TRBD2. Germline trimming cut 4 bases from V and 4 bases from J; bases unmatched to any gene: 5. The CDR3 is 14 residues long. Germline CDR1 and CDR2: SGHRS and YFSETQ. The CDR3 sequence is CASSASGMYNEQFF. For the CDR3, the DNA is TGCGCCAGCAGCGCTAGCGGCATGTACAATGAGCAGTTCTTC.

The CDR3 coding sequence is TGTGCCAGCTCACCACTCTGGAGTTCGCTTACCTACGAGCAGTACTTC. Its protein is CASSPLWSSLTYEQYF. J is TRBJ2-7 and V is TRBV18, with D unresolved. Germline CDR1 KGHSH, CDR2 LQKENI. The CDR3 extends over 16 amino acids. V lost 1 base to trimming and J lost 2 bases, with 15 bases between them.

Concerning this clone: Other DNA sequences in the same sample also yield this CDR3. The rearrangement joins TRBV18 to TRBJ1-2; 7 bases agree with TRBD1. The CDR3 extends over 14 amino acids. From germline, CDR1 is KGHSH and CDR2 LQKENI. V lost 3 bases, J lost 0 bases, and 1 base stayed unmatched. The CDR3 coding sequence is TGTGCCAGCTCACCCGGACAGGCTAACTATGGCTACACCTTC. Its protein product is CASSPGQANYGYTF. Based on the CDR3 plus reference TRBV18 and TRBJ1-2, the full variable domain is NAGVMQNPRHLVRRRGQEARLRCSPMKGHSHVYWYRQLPEEGLKFMVYLQKENIIDESGMPKERFSAEFPKEGPSILRIQQVVRGDSAAYFCASSPGQANYGYTFGSGTRLTVV.

DNA for the CDR3: TGCGCCAGCAGCCAAGACAGCATGTCGAGGGGGGGCGGCGAGCAGTACTTC. Protein sequence: CASSQDSMSRGGGEQYF. The J gene is TRBJ2-7, the V gene TRBV4-1; a possible D gene is TRBD2 (7 bases). The length of the CDR3 is 17 residues. CDR1 MGHRA and CDR2 YSYEKL come from the germline V gene. V dropped 0 bases and J dropped 6 bases, with 21 bases sitting between them.

The rearrangement uses TRBV9 and TRBJ1-1, with D unresolved. CDR3 length: 14 amino acids. CDR1 and CDR2 from the germline V gene are SGDLS and YYNGEE. V was clipped by 3 bases and J by 1 base, with 10 bases between them. CDR3 residues: CASSGAGPNTEAFF. CDR3 nucleotides: TGTGCCAGCAGCGGGGCAGGCCCGAACACTGAAGCTTTCTTT.

The table lists this clone with a few counts. The chain has TRBV6-2 or TRBV6-3 and TRBJ1-2, with D perhaps TRBD1 (5 bases). This CDR3 is 11 amino acids long. V was shortened by 6 bases and J by 8 bases, with 10 bases between the two germline ends. Germline assignment: CDR1 MNHEY and CDR2 SVGEGT. CDR3 protein: CASSHGGGYTF. The CDR3 DNA sequence: TGTGCCAGCAGCCACGGGGGGGGCTACACCTTC.

This rearrangement joins TRBV13 to TRBJ2-1; TRBD2 aligns across 7 bases. Germline CDR1 reads PRHDT; CDR2 reads FYEKMQ (reference sequence). The CDR3 loop spans 12 amino acids. V lost 4 bases, J lost 15 bases, and 9 bases stayed unmatched. The DNA for the CDR3 is TGTGCCAGCAGCTCGCAGGGCGGGAGTACGTTCTTC. It encodes CASSSQGGSTFF.

The chain joins TRBV9 to TRBJ2-1; D is possibly TRBD2 (6 bases). Per germline, CDR1 SGDLS and CDR2 YYNGEE. This CDR3 is 15 amino acids long. Trimming removed 0 bases at V and 2 bases at J, with 9 bases between. CDR3 region: CASSVDPSAYNEQFF. Written as DNA, the CDR3 is TGTGCCAGCAGCGTAGACCCTAGCGCCTACAATGAGCAGTTCTTC.

CDR3 sequence: CASSQTMGTPDTQYF. The CDR3 coding sequence is TGCGCCAGCAGCCAAACTATGGGTACTCCAGATACGCAGTATTTT. V usage is TRBV4-1 and J usage is TRBJ2-3; no definite D call. The CDR3 is made up of 15 amino acids. The V gene's germline CDR1 is MGHRA and CDR2 YSYEKL. The V gene lost 2 bases and the J gene lost 4 bases, with 13 bases spanning the gap.

This clone has a handful of counts. The J gene is TRBJ1-1, the V gene TRBV6-5, with 8 bases identical to TRBD1. Germline-derived CDR1 and CDR2 are MNHEY and SVGAGI. The J segment lost 3 bases and the V segment lost 8 bases, leaving 11 bases of the junction unmatched. The length of the CDR3 is 15 residues. CDR3: CASWGQGAGDTEAFF. CDR3 coding DNA: TGTGCCAGCTGGGGGCAGGGGGCGGGGGACACTGAAGCTTTCTTT.

The chain combines TRBV3-1 (or the pseudogene TRBV3-2) with TRBJ2-3, with 7 bases identical to TRBD2. Germline trimming cut 4 bases from V and 6 bases from J; bases unmatched to any gene: 7. There are 14 residues in the CDR3. Per the germline V gene, CDR1 is LGHDT and CDR2 is YNNKEL (reference sequence). CDR3 sequence reads: CASSPRTSWDTQYF. The CDR3 DNA is TGTGCCAGCAGCCCTCGGACTAGTTGGGATACGCAGTATTTT.